The 26 T cell receptor beta chains in this list originate from one sample, sequenced in a study of T cell responses to AZD1222 COVID-19 vaccine. Clones were read by immunoSEQ multiplex PCR, and TCRdb kept only the in-frame ones, dropping some. The sample carries roughly 98,000 clones, about 88% recorded once. The material sequenced was peripheral blood, taken 28 days after the second AZD1222 dose. These receptors were collected from an adult who received the AZD1222 COVID-19 vaccine.

This clone has only one observation. This rearrangement joins TRBV18 to TRBJ2-1, with no clear D. From germline, CDR1 is KGHSH and CDR2 LQKENI. V lost 2 bases to trimming and J lost 5 bases, with 4 bases between them. The CDR3 contains 12 residues. The CDR3 DNA is TGTGCCAGCTCACCAGACCACAATGAGCAGTTCTTC. This translates into CASSPDHNEQFF.

This chain connects TRBV29-1 to TRBJ2-5; D gene unclear. Germline V gives CDR1 SQVTM, CDR2 ANQGSEA. Deletions cut 0 bases from V and 5 bases from J, with 4 bases between. The CDR3 covers 11 residues. In DNA form, the CDR3 reads TGCAGCGTTGAAGATTTGGAGACCCAGTACTTC. It translates to CSVEDLETQYF. The variable domain in full, completed from reference TRBV29-1 and TRBJ2-5, reads SAVISQKPSRDICQRGTSLTIQCQVDSQVTMMFWYRQQPGQSLTLIATANQGSEATYESGFVIDKFPISRPNLTFSTLTVSNMSPEDSSIYLCSVEDLETQYFGPGTRLLVL.

V usage is TRBV2 and J usage is TRBJ1-1; no reliable D call. Between the trimmed V and J ends, which lost 7 bases and 11 bases, there was a span of 20 bases. The CDR3 covers 13 residues. The germline V gene encodes CDR1 SNHLY and CDR2 FYNNEI. The CDR3 DNA reads TGTGCCAGCATGGGCAGATGGGTCTCGAGGGCTTTCTTT. This sequence encodes CASMGRWVSRAFF. Complete variable domain (other parts from reference TRBV2 and TRBJ1-1): EPEVTQTPSHQVTQMGQEVILRCVPISNHLYFYWYRQILGQKVEFLVSFYNNEISEKSEIFDDQFSVERPDGSNFTLKIRSTKLEDSAMYFCASMGRWVSRAFFGQGTRLTVV.

This clone turned up a few times. The CDR3 sequence is CASSSRDNYNEQFF. The CDR3 nucleotides are TGTGCCAGCAGCTCCCGGGATAACTACAATGAGCAGTTCTTC. The V call is TRBV7-9, the J call TRBJ2-1; a weak D match, TRBD2 (5 bases). The CDR3 length is 14 residues. Germline V lookup: CDR1 SEHNR, CDR2 FQNEAQ (reference sequence). The V gene lost 4 bases and the J gene lost 3 bases, with 10 bases spanning the gap.

The chain employs TRBV19 and TRBJ2-7; 7 nucleotides line up with TRBD2. Germline V gene data show CDR1 as LNHDA and CDR2 as SQIVND (reference sequence). CDR3 size: 14 residues. The V segment lost 5 bases and the J segment 3 bases; nucleotides outside the gene matches: 7. The CDR3 DNA reads TGTGCCAGTAGTCGGGCTAGCGGAAACTACGAGCAGTACTTC. It specifies CASSRASGNYEQYF.

V gene TRBV19 combines with J gene TRBJ1-2; 7 bases match TRBD1. Germline V gives CDR1 LNHDA, CDR2 SQIVND (reference sequence). The CDR3 has 15 amino acids. Trimming removed 5 bases from V and 4 bases from J; junction bases left unmatched: 10. The CDR3 reads CASSVKAGGTYGYTF. As DNA, the CDR3 is TGTGCCAGTAGTGTCAAAGCAGGGGGGACCTATGGCTACACCTTC.

The rearrangement joins TRBV18 to TRBJ1-2, with D perhaps matching TRBD1 (5 bases). CDR1 KGHSH and CDR2 LQKENI come from the germline V gene. V dropped 4 bases and J dropped 8 bases, with 14 bases sitting between them. This CDR3 contains 13 residues. This CDR3 is CASSLGEARGYTF. CDR3 nucleotide sequence: TGTGCCAGCTCACTAGGGGAGGCACGGGGCTACACCTTC.

This chain's CDR3 is CASRGSGSTDTQYF. As DNA, the CDR3 is TGTGCCAGCAGGGGGTCGGGGAGCACAGATACGCAGTATTTT. This chain connects TRBV12-1 to TRBJ2-3; no check of the table's D call, TRBD2, against the DNA was made. TRBV12-1 is reported as a pseudogene. The CDR3 loop spans 14 amino acids.

The table lists this clone with a count of one. This sequence joins TRBV19 and TRBJ1-2; weak D call: TRBD1 (5 bases). V was clipped by 3 bases and J by 3 bases, with 14 bases between them. The CDR3 totals 15 residues. Germline values: CDR1 LNHDA, CDR2 SQIVND (reference sequence). CDR3 loop: CASSMGRDPHYGYTF. The CDR3 nucleotides read TGTGCCAGTAGTATGGGCAGGGATCCCCACTATGGCTACACCTTC.

The rearrangement links TRBV19 to TRBJ1-2, with 7 bases lining up with TRBD1. V gave up 4 bases and J gave up 4 bases; unmatched junction bases: 9. The CDR3 loop spans 15 amino acids. Germline assignment: CDR1 LNHDA and CDR2 SQIVND (reference sequence). The CDR3 protein is CASSTPQGVGYGYTF. The CDR3 nucleotides are TGTGCCAGTAGTACACCCCAGGGGGTCGGCTATGGCTACACCTTC.

The gene calls are TRBV11-2 and TRBJ1-2; 8 bases agree with TRBD1. Per the germline V gene, CDR1 is SGHAT and CDR2 is FQNNGV. The CDR3 is 13 residues long. J lost 4 bases, V lost 3 bases, and 1 base had no gene match. This chain's CDR3 is CASSLGTGYGYTF. CDR3 in DNA: TGTGCCAGCAGCTTGGGGACAGGCTATGGCTACACCTTC.

The rearrangement uses TRBV5-6 and TRBJ2-3; 9 positions match TRBD2. Looked up from germline, CDR1 is SGHDT and CDR2 is YYEEEE. V gave up 3 bases and J gave up 6 bases; unmatched junction bases: 8. The CDR3 spans 15 residues. DNA for the CDR3: TGTGCCAGCAGCTCTAGCGGGGCCGGATGGGATACGCAGTATTTT. Its translation: CASSSSGAGWDTQYF.

This clone was seen once. The gene calls are TRBV5-1 and TRBJ2-5; 9 positions agree with TRBD1. V dropped 0 bases and J dropped 4; count of bases not matched to a gene: 4. The germline V gene encodes CDR1 SGHRS and CDR2 YFSETQ. The CDR3 runs 15 residues. The CDR3: CASSLAGTGRETQYF. The CDR3 nucleotides are TGCGCCAGCAGCTTGGCAGGGACAGGGAGAGAGACCCAGTACTTC.

CDR3 residues: CASKLGGPGNEQFF. For the CDR3, the DNA is TGTGCCAGCAAACTCGGGGGGCCTGGCAATGAGCAGTTCTTC. The chain couples TRBV2 to TRBJ2-1; tentative D call: TRBD2 (7 bases). Germline V gives CDR1 SNHLY, CDR2 FYNNEI. V dropped 7 bases and J dropped 6 bases, with 16 bases sitting between them. The CDR3 has 14 amino acids.

This clone came up once. The chain carries TRBV5-4 and TRBJ1-6, with a possible D match to TRBD1 (5 bases). The germline CDR1 and CDR2 sequences are SGHNT and YYREEE (reference sequence). The ends were cut back, 0 bases at V and 7 bases at J, with 11 bases in the middle. The CDR3 runs 15 residues. For the CDR3, the DNA is TGTGCCAGCAGCTTGGCCGGGGGAGGCAATTCACCCCTCCACTTT. This translates into CASSLAGGGNSPLHF.

This chain joins TRBV21-1 and TRBJ2-5; the D call of TRBD2 is as the table states it, not checked on the DNA. TRBV21-1 is noted as a pseudogene. This CDR3 has 15 amino acids. The CDR3 loop is CASSSHVGRRETQYF. In DNA, the CDR3 is TGTGCCAGCAGCTCCCACGTCGGGAGGCGGGAGACCCAGTACTTC.

This sequence joins TRBV7-9 and TRBJ1-3, with D hard to call. V was clipped by 1 base and J by 0 bases, with 10 bases between them. Germline CDR1 reads SEHNR; CDR2 reads FQNEAQ (reference sequence). The CDR3 contains 16 residues. CDR3: CASSLVGPSSGNTIYF. The CDR3 nucleotides read TGTGCCAGCAGCTTAGTAGGCCCGAGCTCTGGAAACACCATATATTTT.

The chain uses TRBV5-1 and TRBJ1-5, with 9 bases that match TRBD1. The V and J ends lost 4 bases and 5 bases, in that order; junction bases with no gene match: 1. Germline V CDR1 and CDR2: SGHRS, YFSETQ. The CDR3 spans 13 residues. The CDR3 region has the DNA TGCGCCAGCAGCCGGGACAGGGATCAGCCCCAGCATTTT. Translating it yields CASSRDRDQPQHF. The complete variable domain, with remaining parts taken from reference TRBV5-1 and TRBJ1-5, reads KAGVTQTPRYLIKTRGQQVTLSCSPISGHRSVSWYQQTPGQGLQFLFEYFSETQRNKGNFPGRFSGRQFSNSRSEMNVSTLELGDSALYLCASSRDRDQPQHFGDGTRLSIL.

The rearrangement joins TRBV4-1 to TRBJ1-1; D is uncertain. Trimming cost V 2 bases and J 7 bases, with 14 bases left between them. Germline assignment: CDR1 MGHRA and CDR2 YSYEKL. This CDR3 spans 14 amino acids. This CDR3 reads CASSQPIMDREAFF. CDR3 DNA: TGCGCCAGCAGCCAACCCATTATGGACCGTGAAGCTTTCTTT.

The chain couples TRBV7-9 to TRBJ2-7; D remains unclear. The CDR3 has 12 amino acids. V was clipped by 5 bases and J by 4 bases, with 9 bases between them. Germline loops: CDR1 SEHNR, CDR2 FQNEAQ (reference sequence). The CDR3 DNA reads TGTGCCAGCAGCCCAGTCCGGTACGAGCAGTACTTC. Translated: CASSPVRYEQYF.

This sequence joins TRBV2 and TRBJ2-1; 14 bases are shared with TRBD2. Germline V lookup: CDR1 SNHLY, CDR2 FYNNEI. The CDR3 runs 17 residues. After removal of 5 bases from V and 4 bases from J, the junction contained 7 bases not matched to a gene. CDR3 nucleotide sequence: TGTGCCAGCAGTCCCACAGGGACTAGCGGGGGTTACAATGAGCAGTTCTTC. Its translation is CASSPTGTSGGYNEQFF.

The rearrangement links TRBV18 to TRBJ1-1, with D maybe TRBD1 (6 bases). V lost 3 bases and J lost 8, with 10 bases in between. CDR1 and CDR2 from the germline V gene are KGHSH and LQKENI. The CDR3 is 12 residues long. CDR3 nucleotide sequence: TGTGCCAGCTCACCCCCCGGGACAGAAGCTTTCTTT. The encoded protein is CASSPPGTEAFF.

This clone was observed a few times. V and J are TRBV5-4 and TRBJ1-1; D call uncertain. V was shortened by 2 bases and J by 6 bases, with 14 bases between the two germline ends. Per germline, CDR1 SGHNT and CDR2 YYREEE (reference sequence). The CDR3 has 14 residues. Here the CDR3 reads CASSLWARRPEAFF. CDR3 bases: TGTGCCAGCAGCTTATGGGCCCGAAGGCCTGAAGCTTTCTTT.

The chain has TRBV5-4 and TRBJ1-4, with 10 bases that match TRBD1. V gave up 0 bases and J gave up 7 bases; unmatched junction bases: 9. CDR1 SGHNT and CDR2 YYREEE come from the germline V gene (reference sequence). The CDR3 totals 17 residues. CDR3 bases: TGTGCCAGCAGCTTGGATAATCCGGGACAGGGGAGTGAAAAACTGTTTTTT. It yields the protein CASSLDNPGQGSEKLFF.

This clone was detected only a few times. The chain joins TRBV11-2 to TRBJ1-2, with a possible D match to TRBD1 (5 bases). The CDR3 consists of 14 residues. Germline loops: CDR1 SGHAT, CDR2 FQNNGV. The ends were cut back, 5 bases at V and 4 bases at J, with 14 bases in the middle. CDR3 amino acids: CASSQKGHGYGYTF. The CDR3, as DNA: TGTGCCAGCAGCCAAAAGGGGCATGGCTATGGCTACACCTTC.

The chain has TRBV7-9 and TRBJ2-7; maybe TRBD1 (5 bases). Trimming removed 3 bases from V and 0 bases from J, with 12 bases in between. Germline CDR1 SEHNR, CDR2 FQNEAQ (reference sequence). This CDR3 contains 15 residues. CDR3 loop: CASSFYRPDSYEQYF. CDR3 bases: TGTGCCAGCAGCTTCTACAGGCCGGACTCCTACGAGCAGTACTTC.